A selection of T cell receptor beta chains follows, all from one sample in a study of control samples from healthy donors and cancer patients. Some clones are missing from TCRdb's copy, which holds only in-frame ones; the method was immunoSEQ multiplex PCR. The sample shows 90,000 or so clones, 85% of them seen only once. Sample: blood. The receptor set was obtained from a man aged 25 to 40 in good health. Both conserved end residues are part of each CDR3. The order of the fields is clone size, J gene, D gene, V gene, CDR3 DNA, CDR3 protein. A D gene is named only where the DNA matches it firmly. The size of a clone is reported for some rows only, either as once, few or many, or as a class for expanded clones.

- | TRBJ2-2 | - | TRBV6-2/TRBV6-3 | TGTGCCAGCAGTTACTCGAGGAGGGTAATCGGGGAGCTGTTTTTT | CASSYSRRVIGELFF
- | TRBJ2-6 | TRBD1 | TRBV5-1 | TGCGCCAGCACCAGACAGGGAAGCTCTGGGGCCAACGTCCTGACTTTC | CASTRQGSSGANVLTF
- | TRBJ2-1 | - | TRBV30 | TGTGCCTGGATCCAGGGTACTAACAATGAGCAGTTCTTC | CAWIQGTNNEQFF
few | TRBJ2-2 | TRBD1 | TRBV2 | TGTGCCAGCGGGGACAGGAACACCGGGGAGCTGTTTTTT | CASGDRNTGELFF
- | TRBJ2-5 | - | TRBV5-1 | TGCGCCAGCAACCTTGAAACGCTCGGGGCCCAGTACTTC | CASNLETLGAQYF
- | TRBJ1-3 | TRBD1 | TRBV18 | TGTGCCAGCTCACCATCGGACAGGGGAAACACCATATATTTT | CASSPSDRGNTIYF
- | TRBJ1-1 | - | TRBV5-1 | TGCGCCAGCAGCTTGGATAGGTGGGACACTGAAGCTTTCTTT | CASSLDRWDTEAFF
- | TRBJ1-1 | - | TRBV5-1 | TGCGCCAGCAGCCTCAGGACAGAGCTGAACACTGAAGCTTTCTTT | CASSLRTELNTEAFF
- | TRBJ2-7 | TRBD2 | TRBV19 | TGTGCCAGTAGTATGCGGGGGGGCCGGTACGAGCAGTACTTC | CASSMRGGRYEQYF
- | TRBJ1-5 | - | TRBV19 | TGTGCCAGTACCTTTAACCGGGTCCCCATCAATCAGCCCCAGCATTTT | CASTFNRVPINQPQHF
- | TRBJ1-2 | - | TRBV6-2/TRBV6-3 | TGTGCCAGCAGTTACTCTATAACGGGTTTAGGCGGCTACACCTTC | CASSYSITGLGGYTF
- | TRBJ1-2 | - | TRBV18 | TGTGCCAGCTCACCCTTAGACCGACTTAGCGCTGGCTACACCTTC | CASSPLDRLSAGYTF
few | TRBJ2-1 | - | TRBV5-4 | TGTGCCAGCAGCTTGGCAACAGCGGTGGGCAATGAGCAGTTCTTC | CASSLATAVGNEQFF
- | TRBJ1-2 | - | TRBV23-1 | TGCGCCAGCAGGAGGGGCAGGCGAACGCCCTATGGCTACACCTTC | CASRRGRRTPYGYTF
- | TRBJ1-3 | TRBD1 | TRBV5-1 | TGCGCCAGCAGCCTGGGCCCCAGGGGGGGCGTTAACACCATATATTTT | CASSLGPRGGVNTIYF